This is a list of T cell receptor beta chains from one sample in a study of T-cell reconstitution after alpha-beta-depleted transplantation in children. One entry per CDR3 protein, called by TCRdb with MiXCR from the PCR reads. The profile shows about 270,000 distinct CDR3 sequences, over 8% of them singletons. The material was PBMCs from the stem cell graft donor, obtained from the stem cell graft. These receptors were obtained from a human donor who donated a stem cell graft to a child with SCID. Both conserved end residues are part of each CDR3. The D gene is left open where the match is weak. Size values are once, few and many counts, or a class for expanded clones, and some rows have none.

CDR3aa: CSANSGVASDTQYF
CDR3nt: TGCAGTGCAAATAGCGGGGTAGCTTCAGATACGCAGTATTTT
v_gene: TRBV20-1
j_gene: TRBJ2-3
abundance: few
d_gene: TRBD2

CDR3aa: CSVVGGAIPGELFF
CDR3nt: TGCAGCGTTGTTGGGGGCGCGATTCCCGGGGAGCTGTTTTTT
v_gene: TRBV29-1
j_gene: TRBJ2-2
abundance: many
d_gene: .

CDR3aa: CASSGLTIQETQYF
CDR3nt: TGTGCCAGCAGTGGATTGACTATCCAAGAGACCCAGTACTTC
v_gene: TRBV2
j_gene: TRBJ2-5
abundance: .
d_gene: .

CDR3aa: CASSNRYNQPQHF
CDR3nt: TGTGCCAGCAGTAACAGATACAATCAGCCCCAGCATTTT
v_gene: TRBV12-3/TRBV12-4
j_gene: TRBJ1-5
abundance: .
d_gene: .

CDR3aa: CASGWDTSSYEQYF
CDR3nt: TGCGCCAGCGGGTGGGACACGAGCTCCTACGAGCAGTACTTC
v_gene: TRBV5-1
j_gene: TRBJ2-7
abundance: few
d_gene: .

CDR3aa: CASRKQGSHEQYF
CDR3nt: TGTGCCAGCAGAAAACAGGGAAGCCACGAGCAGTACTTC
v_gene: TRBV12-3/TRBV12-4
j_gene: TRBJ2-7
abundance: few
d_gene: .

CDR3aa: CATSRSLQGGQETQYF
CDR3nt: TGTGCCACCAGCAGATCTCTACAGGGTGGGCAAGAGACCCAGTACTTC
v_gene: TRBV15
j_gene: TRBJ2-5
abundance: .
d_gene: .

CDR3aa: CASSPHQQGVYNSPLHF
CDR3nt: TGCGCCAGCAGCCCCCACCAGCAGGGCGTATATAATTCACCCCTCCACTTT
v_gene: TRBV5-1
j_gene: TRBJ1-6
abundance: .
d_gene: .

CDR3aa: CASSWSGFSGELFF
CDR3nt: TGTGCCAGCAGTTGGTCAGGGTTTTCCGGGGAGCTGTTTTTT
v_gene: TRBV12-3/TRBV12-4
j_gene: TRBJ2-2
abundance: few
d_gene: .

CDR3aa: CSVQAWGSNSPLHF
CDR3nt: TGCAGCGTTCAGGCCTGGGGCAGCAATTCACCCCTCCACTTT
v_gene: TRBV29-1
j_gene: TRBJ1-6
abundance: few
d_gene: .

CDR3aa: CSAPSPIKGGNTIYF
CDR3nt: TGCAGTGCCCCTAGCCCAATCAAGGGGGGAAACACCATATATTTT
v_gene: TRBV20-1
j_gene: TRBJ1-3
abundance: few
d_gene: .

CDR3aa: CASSRGVADTQYF
CDR3nt: TGCGCCAGCAGCCGCGGGGTTGCAGATACGCAGTATTTT
v_gene: TRBV10-2
j_gene: TRBJ2-3
abundance: many
d_gene: .

CDR3aa: CATSTGEGGVDTQYF
CDR3nt: TGTGCCACCAGCACAGGAGAAGGGGGAGTAGATACGCAGTATTTT
v_gene: TRBV15
j_gene: TRBJ2-3
abundance: few
d_gene: .

CDR3aa: CASSLAGKGNQPQHF
CDR3nt: TGTGCCAGCAGCTTAGCAGGCAAAGGCAATCAGCCCCAGCATTTT
v_gene: TRBV7-2
j_gene: TRBJ1-5
abundance: few
d_gene: .

CDR3aa: CASSEGSGSTGELFF
CDR3nt: TGTGCCAGCAGTGAAGGGTCAGGGTCCACCGGGGAGCTGTTTTTT
v_gene: TRBV2
j_gene: TRBJ2-2
abundance: .
d_gene: .

CDR3aa: CSANRLALYEQYF
CDR3nt: TGCAGTGCTAATCGACTAGCCCTCTACGAGCAGTACTTC
v_gene: TRBV20-1
j_gene: TRBJ2-7
abundance: .
d_gene: TRBD2

CDR3aa: CASSVAGGRNTGELFF
CDR3nt: TGTGCCAGCAGCGTAGCTGGGGGGCGCAACACCGGGGAGCTGTTTTTT
v_gene: TRBV9
j_gene: TRBJ2-2
abundance: .
d_gene: .

CDR3aa: CSARSGRMNTEAFF
CDR3nt: TGCAGTGCTAGATCCGGACGGATGAACACTGAAGCTTTCTTT
v_gene: TRBV20-1
j_gene: TRBJ1-1
abundance: .
d_gene: .

CDR3aa: CASSHSGTSYEQYF
CDR3nt: TGCGCCAGCAGTCATAGCGGTACCTCCTACGAGCAGTACTTC
v_gene: TRBV5-1
j_gene: TRBJ2-7
abundance: few
d_gene: .

CDR3aa: CASSTGTLNSPLHF
CDR3nt: TGTGCCAGCAGCACCGGGACCTTAAATTCACCCCTCCACTTT
v_gene: TRBV7-9
j_gene: TRBJ1-6
abundance: few
d_gene: .

CDR3aa: CASSLNQQGRFYEQYF
CDR3nt: TGCGCCAGCAGCCTCAATCAACAGGGAAGATTCTACGAGCAGTACTTC
v_gene: TRBV5-1
j_gene: TRBJ2-7
abundance: few
d_gene: .

CDR3aa: CSARDLSSFNEQFF
CDR3nt: TGCAGTGCTAGAGATTTGAGTAGTTTCAATGAGCAGTTCTTC
v_gene: TRBV20-1
j_gene: TRBJ2-1
abundance: few
d_gene: .

CDR3aa: CSASGDPGTDTQYF
CDR3nt: TGCAGTGCTAGCGGGGACCCTGGCACAGATACGCAGTATTTT
v_gene: TRBV20-1
j_gene: TRBJ2-3
abundance: few
d_gene: .